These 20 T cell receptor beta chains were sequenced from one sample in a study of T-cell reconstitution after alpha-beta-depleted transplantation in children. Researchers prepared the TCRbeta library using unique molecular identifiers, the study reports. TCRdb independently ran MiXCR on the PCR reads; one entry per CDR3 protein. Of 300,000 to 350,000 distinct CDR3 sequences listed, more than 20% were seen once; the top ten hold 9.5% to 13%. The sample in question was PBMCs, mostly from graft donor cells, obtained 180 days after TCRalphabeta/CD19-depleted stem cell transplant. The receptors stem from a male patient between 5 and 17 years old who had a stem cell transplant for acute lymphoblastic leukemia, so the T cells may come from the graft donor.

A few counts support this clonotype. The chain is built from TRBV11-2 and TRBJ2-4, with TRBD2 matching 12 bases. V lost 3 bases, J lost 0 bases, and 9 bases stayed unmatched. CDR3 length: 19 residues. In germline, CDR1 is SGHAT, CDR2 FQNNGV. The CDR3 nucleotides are TGTGCCAGCAGCTTGGTGACTAGCGGGAGCCCCCTAGCCAAAAACATTCAGTACTTC. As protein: CASSLVTSGSPLAKNIQYF.

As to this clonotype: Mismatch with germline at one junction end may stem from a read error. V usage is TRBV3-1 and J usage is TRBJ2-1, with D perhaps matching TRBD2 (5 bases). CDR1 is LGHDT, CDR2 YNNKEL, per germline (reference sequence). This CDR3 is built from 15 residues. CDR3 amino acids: CACSPSGYYDNEQFF. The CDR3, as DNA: TGTGCCTGCAGCCCTTCGGGGTATTACGACAATGAGCAGTTCTTC.

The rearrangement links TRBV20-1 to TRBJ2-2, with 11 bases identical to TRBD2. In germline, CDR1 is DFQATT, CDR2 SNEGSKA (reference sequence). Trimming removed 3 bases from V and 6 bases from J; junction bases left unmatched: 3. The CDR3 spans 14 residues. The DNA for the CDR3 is TGCAGTGCTAGTAGACTAGCGGGACCCGGGGAGCTGTTTTTT. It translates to CSASRLAGPGELFF.

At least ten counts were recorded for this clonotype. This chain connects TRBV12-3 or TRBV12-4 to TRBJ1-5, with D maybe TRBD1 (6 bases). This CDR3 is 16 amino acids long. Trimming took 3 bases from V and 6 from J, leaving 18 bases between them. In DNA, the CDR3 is TGTGCCAGCAGTTTGAGAGGTCAGGGGATAGGTCAGCCCCAGCATTTT. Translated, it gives CASSLRGQGIGQPQHF.

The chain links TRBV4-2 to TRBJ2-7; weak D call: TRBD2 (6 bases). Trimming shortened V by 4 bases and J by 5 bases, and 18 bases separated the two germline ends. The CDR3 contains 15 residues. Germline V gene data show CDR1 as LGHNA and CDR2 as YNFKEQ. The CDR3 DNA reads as TGTGCCAGCAGCCGCAGAGCCAGCGGCGGGAACGAGCAGTACTTC. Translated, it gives CASSRRASGGNEQYF.

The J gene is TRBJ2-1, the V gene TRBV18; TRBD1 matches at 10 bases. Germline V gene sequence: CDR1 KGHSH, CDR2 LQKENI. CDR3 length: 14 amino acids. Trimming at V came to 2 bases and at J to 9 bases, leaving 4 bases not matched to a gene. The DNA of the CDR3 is TGTGCCAGCTCACCAATAGACAGGGGGCCTGAGCAGTTCTTC. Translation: CASSPIDRGPEQFF.

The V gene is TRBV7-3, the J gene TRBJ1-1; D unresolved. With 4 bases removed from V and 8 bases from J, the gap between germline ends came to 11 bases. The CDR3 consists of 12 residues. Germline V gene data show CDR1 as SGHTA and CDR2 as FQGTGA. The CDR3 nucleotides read TGTGCCAGCAGCTCCGGGGTGGGGGAAGCTTTCTTT. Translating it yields CASSSGVGEAFF.

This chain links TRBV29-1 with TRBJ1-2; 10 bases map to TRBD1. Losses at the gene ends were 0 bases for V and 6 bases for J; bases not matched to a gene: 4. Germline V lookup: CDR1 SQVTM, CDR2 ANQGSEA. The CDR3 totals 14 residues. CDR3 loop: CSVEDRQGANGYTF. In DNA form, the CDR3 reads TGCAGCGTTGAAGATAGACAGGGGGCAAATGGCTACACCTTC.

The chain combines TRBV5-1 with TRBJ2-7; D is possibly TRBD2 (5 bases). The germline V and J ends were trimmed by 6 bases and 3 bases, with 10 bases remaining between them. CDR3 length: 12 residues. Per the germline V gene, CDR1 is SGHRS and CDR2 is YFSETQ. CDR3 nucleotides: TGCGCCAGCAAAAGCGGTTACTACGAGCAGTACTTC. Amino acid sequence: CASKSGYYEQYF.

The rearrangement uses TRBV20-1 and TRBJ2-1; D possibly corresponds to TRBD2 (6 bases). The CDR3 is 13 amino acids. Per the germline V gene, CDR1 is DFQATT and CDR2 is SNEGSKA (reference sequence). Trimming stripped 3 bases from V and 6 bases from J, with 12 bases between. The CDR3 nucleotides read TGCAGTGCTAGGCGACTAGTTTCCAATGAGCAGTTCTTC. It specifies CSARRLVSNEQFF.

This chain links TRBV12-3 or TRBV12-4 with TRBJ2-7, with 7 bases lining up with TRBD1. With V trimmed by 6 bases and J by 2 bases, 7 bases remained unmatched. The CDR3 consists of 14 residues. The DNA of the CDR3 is TGTGCCAGCAGCCCGAGGGGGCGCCCCTACGAGCAGTACTTC. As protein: CASSPRGRPYEQYF.

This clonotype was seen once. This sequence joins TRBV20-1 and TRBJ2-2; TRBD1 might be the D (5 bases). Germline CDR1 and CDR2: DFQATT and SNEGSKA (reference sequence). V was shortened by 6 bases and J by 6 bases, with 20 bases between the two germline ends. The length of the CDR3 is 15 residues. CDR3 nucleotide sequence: TGCAGTGCCCCCCCATCAGGGAAGAATCCCGGGGAGCTGTTTTTT. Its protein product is CSAPPSGKNPGELFF.

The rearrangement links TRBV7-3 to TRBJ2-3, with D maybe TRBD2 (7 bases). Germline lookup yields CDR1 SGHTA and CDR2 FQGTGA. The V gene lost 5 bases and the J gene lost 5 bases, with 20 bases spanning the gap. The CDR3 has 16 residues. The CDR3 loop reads CASSRGGGPREDTQYF. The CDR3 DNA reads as TGTGCCAGCAGCAGGGGGGGAGGGCCCCGGGAAGATACGCAGTATTTT.

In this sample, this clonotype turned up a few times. As DNA, the CDR3 is TGTGCCAGCAGTTATGCGGGGTATAACTATGGCTACACCTTC. It specifies CASSYAGYNYGYTF. This chain joins TRBV6-5 and TRBJ1-2; D gene uncertain. Trimming left V 3 bases short and J 1 base short, with 9 bases between. The V gene's germline CDR1 is MNHEY and CDR2 SVGAGI. The CDR3 covers 14 residues.

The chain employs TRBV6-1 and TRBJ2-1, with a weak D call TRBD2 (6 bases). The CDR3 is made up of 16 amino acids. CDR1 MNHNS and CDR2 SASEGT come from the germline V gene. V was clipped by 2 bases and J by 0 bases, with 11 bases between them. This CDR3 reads CASSELHGSSYNEQFF. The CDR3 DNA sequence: TGTGCCAGCAGTGAACTCCACGGGAGCTCCTACAATGAGCAGTTCTTC.

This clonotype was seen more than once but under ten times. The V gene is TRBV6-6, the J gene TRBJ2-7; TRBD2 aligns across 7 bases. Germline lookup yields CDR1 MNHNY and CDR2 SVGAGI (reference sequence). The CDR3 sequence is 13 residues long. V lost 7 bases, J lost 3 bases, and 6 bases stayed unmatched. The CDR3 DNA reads TGTGCCAGCAAGCGGGACTTTTACTACGAGCAGTACTTC. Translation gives CASKRDFYYEQYF.

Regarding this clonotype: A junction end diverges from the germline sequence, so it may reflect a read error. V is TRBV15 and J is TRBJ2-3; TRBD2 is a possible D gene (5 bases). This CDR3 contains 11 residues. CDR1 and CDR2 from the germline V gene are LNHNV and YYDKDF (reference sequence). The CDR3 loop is CATSRDRRTIF. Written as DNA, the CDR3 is TGTGCCACCAGCAGAGATAGGAGGACCATTTTT.

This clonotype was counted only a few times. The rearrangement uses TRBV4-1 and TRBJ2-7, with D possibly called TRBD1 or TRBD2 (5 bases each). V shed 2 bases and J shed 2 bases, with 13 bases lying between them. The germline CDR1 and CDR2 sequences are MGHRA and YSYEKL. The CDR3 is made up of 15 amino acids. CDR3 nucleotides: TGCGCCAGCAGCCAAATGGGCCAGGGACCCTACGAGCAGTACTTC. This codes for CASSQMGQGPYEQYF.

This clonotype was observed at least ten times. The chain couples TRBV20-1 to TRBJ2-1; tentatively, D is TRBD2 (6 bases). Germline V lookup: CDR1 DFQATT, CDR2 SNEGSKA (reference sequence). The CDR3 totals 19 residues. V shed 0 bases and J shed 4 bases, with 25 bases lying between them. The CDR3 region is CSARDPLGEALFLYNEQFF. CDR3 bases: TGCAGTGCTAGAGACCCCTTGGGGGAGGCCTTATTCCTTTACAATGAGCAGTTCTTC.

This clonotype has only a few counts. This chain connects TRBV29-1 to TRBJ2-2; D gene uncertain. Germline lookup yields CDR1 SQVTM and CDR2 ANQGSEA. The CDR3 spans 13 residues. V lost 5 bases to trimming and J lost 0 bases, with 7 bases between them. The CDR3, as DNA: TGCAGCGTTTCAAGCTCGAACACCGGGGAGCTGTTTTTT. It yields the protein CSVSSSNTGELFF.